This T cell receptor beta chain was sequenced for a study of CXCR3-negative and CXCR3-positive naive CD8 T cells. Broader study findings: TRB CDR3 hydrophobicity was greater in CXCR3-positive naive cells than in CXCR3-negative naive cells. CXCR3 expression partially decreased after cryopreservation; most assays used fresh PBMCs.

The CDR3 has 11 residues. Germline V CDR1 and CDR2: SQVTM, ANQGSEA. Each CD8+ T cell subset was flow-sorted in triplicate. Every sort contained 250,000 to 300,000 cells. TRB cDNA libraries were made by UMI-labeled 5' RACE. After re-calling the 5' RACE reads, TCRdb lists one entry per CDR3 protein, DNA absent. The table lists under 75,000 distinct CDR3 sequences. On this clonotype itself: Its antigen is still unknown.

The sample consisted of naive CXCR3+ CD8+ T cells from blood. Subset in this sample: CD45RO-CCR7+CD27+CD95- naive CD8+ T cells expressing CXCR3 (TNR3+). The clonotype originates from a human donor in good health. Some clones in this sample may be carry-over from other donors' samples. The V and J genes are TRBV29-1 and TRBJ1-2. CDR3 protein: CSAGGTDGYTF.